Listed below are T cell receptor beta chains from one sample, sequenced in a study of response to subunit inactivated influenza vaccine. TCRdb independently ran MiXCR on the RT-PCR reads; one entry per CDR3 protein. The sample has 500,000 to 650,000 distinct CDR3 sequences, 7.6% seen once. The sequences come from PBMCs from blood, collected about 23 months after vaccination. The receptors shown here come from a man between 45 and 75 years old who received an inactivated influenza vaccine. CDR3s include the opening cysteine and the closing phenylalanine or tryptophan. Each record gives: V gene, J gene, D gene, clone size, CDR3 DNA, CDR3 protein. The D gene is left open where the match is weak. Only part of the rows carry a size: once, few, many, or a class if the clone is expanded.

TRBV5-6,TRBJ1-6,NA,NA,TGTGCCAGCAGCCCCGGCCTTCTAGGCGGGGGTTCACCCCTCCACTTT,CASSPGLLGGGSPLHF
TRBV5-1,TRBJ2-4,TRBD1,NA,TGCGCCAGCAGTCGGGACAGGGCCAAAAACATTCAGTACTTC,CASSRDRAKNIQYF
TRBV12-3/TRBV12-4,TRBJ1-4,NA,few,TGTGCCAGCAGTTTAGATGGGAGACCAACTAATGAAAAACTGTTTTTT,CASSLDGRPTNEKLFF
TRBV5-1,TRBJ2-7,TRBD1,NA,TGCGCCAGCAGCAGTAGATCCGGGACAGGGGGTAGTTCGGCCTACGAGCAGTACTTC,CASSSRSGTGGSSAYEQYF
TRBV6-2/TRBV6-3,TRBJ2-7,NA,NA,TGTGCCAGCAGTTACGAGGTGGATTTCTCCTACGAGCAGTACTTC,CASSYEVDFSYEQYF
TRBV20-1,TRBJ2-1,TRBD2,NA,TGCAGTGCTAGAAGACTAGCGGGACCCTACAATGAGCAGTTCTTC,CSARRLAGPYNEQFF
TRBV4-2,TRBJ2-7,NA,few,TGTGCCAGCAGCCGGGGGGGACAGGTGGTCTCCTACGAGCAGTACTTC,CASSRGGQVVSYEQYF
TRBV10-3,TRBJ1-3,TRBD1,NA,TGTGCCATCCAAGCGACAGGGACTTCTGGAAACACCATATATTTT,CAIQATGTSGNTIYF
TRBV29-1,TRBJ1-1,NA,many,TGCAGGGCAGGAGGAGGGGACACTGAAGCTTTCTTT,CRAGGGDTEAFF
TRBV24-1,TRBJ2-3,NA,NA,TGTGCCACCAGTGATTTGATGGATCCCGGGGATACGCAGTATTTT,CATSDLMDPGDTQYF
TRBV12-3/TRBV12-4,TRBJ2-2,NA,many,TGTGCCAGCAGTTTACGGCGGGGAAACACCGGGGAGCTGTTTTTT,CASSLRRGNTGELFF
TRBV7-6,TRBJ1-5,NA,few,TGTGCCAGCAGTTTCTCGCAGGATCAGCCCCAGCATTTT,CASSFSQDQPQHF
TRBV10-3,TRBJ2-3,TRBD2,NA,TGTGCCATCAGAGTAGCGGGCCGCACAGATACGCAGTATTTT,CAIRVAGRTDTQYF
TRBV6-2/TRBV6-3,TRBJ1-2,TRBD1,few,TGTGCCAGTTGCGCCGCAGGGGGTGACTATGGCTACACCTTC,CASCAAGGDYGYTF
TRBV9,TRBJ2-7,NA,few,TGTGCCAGCAGCGCACCGTCCCGACGGGCCTACGAGCAGTACTTC,CASSAPSRRAYEQYF
TRBV20-1,TRBJ2-1,NA,few,TGCAGTGCTAGAGATCCGCGAAATTACAATGAGCAGTTCTTC,CSARDPRNYNEQFF
TRBV7-2,TRBJ2-7,NA,many,TGTGCCAGCAGCTTAGCCACAGCAGACTACGAGCAGTACTTC,CASSLATADYEQYF
TRBV4-1,TRBJ1-5,NA,few,TGCGCCAGCAGCCAGGGCGCCTCGGAGGGGAGGGATAGCAATCAGCCCCAGCATTTT,CASSQGASEGRDSNQPQHF
TRBV20-1,TRBJ2-5,NA,few,TGCAGTGCAAGAGCACAGGAAGAGACCCAGTACTTC,CSARAQEETQYF
TRBV28,TRBJ2-7,NA,few,TGTGCCAGCAGTTTATACAGGGATCGGTACGAGCAGTACTTC,CASSLYRDRYEQYF
TRBV5-1,TRBJ2-7,TRBD1,few,TGCGCCAGCAGCTTAACCGGGACAGGGGCCCACGAGCAGTACTTC,CASSLTGTGAHEQYF
TRBV11-1,TRBJ1-1,NA,many,TGTGCCAGCAGCTTAGCGCCCAGGGACACTGAAGCTTTCTTT,CASSLAPRDTEAFF
TRBV5-1,TRBJ2-3,TRBD1,few,TGCGCCAGTCGGCAGGGGACAGGGTGGTCAGATACGCAGTATTTT,CASRQGTGWSDTQYF
TRBV28,TRBJ2-5,NA,few,TGTGCCAGCAGTTTAGGCGGGACCGGCCCAGGGACCCAGTACTTC,CASSLGGTGPGTQYF
TRBV6-2/TRBV6-3,TRBJ2-6,NA,NA,TGTGCCAGCAGGACCGAAAGAGAATACTCTGGGGCCAACGTCCTGACTTTC,CASRTEREYSGANVLTF
TRBV28,TRBJ1-4,NA,many,TGTGCCAGCAGTCCCTTCGATTATGAAAAACTGTTTTTT,CASSPFDYEKLFF
TRBV20-1,TRBJ2-1,TRBD1,few,TGCAGTGCTGGACTCGGACAGGGGGTTCGGGATGAGCAGTTCTTC,CSAGLGQGVRDEQFF
TRBV6-2/TRBV6-3,TRBJ2-7,TRBD2,NA,TGTGCCAGCAGCTCTAGCGGGACCTACGAGCAGTACTTC,CASSSSGTYEQYF
TRBV9,TRBJ2-5,TRBD1,many,TGTGCCAGCAGCCCAAAGACGGGACAGGCCTACCAAGAGACCCAGTACTTC,CASSPKTGQAYQETQYF
TRBV6-1,TRBJ2-2,NA,NA,TGTGCCAGCAAGAGACAGCACACCGGGGAGCTGTTTTTT,CASKRQHTGELFF
TRBV20-1,TRBJ2-1,TRBD1,NA,TGCAGTGCTACCGGACAGGGATACGGCAATGAGCAGTTCTTC,CSATGQGYGNEQFF
TRBV7-2,TRBJ2-7,NA,many,TGTGCCAGCAGCTTAGGTGCCAAAACCTACGAGCAGTACTTC,CASSLGAKTYEQYF
TRBV11-2,TRBJ2-5,TRBD1,NA,TGTGCCAGCAGCTTAGCTATCACAGGGGGAGGAGAGACCCAGTACTTC,CASSLAITGGGETQYF
TRBV7-2,TRBJ2-1,TRBD2,NA,TGTGCCAGCAGCCTCCAGGGGACTAGGGGCAATGAGCAGTTCTTC,CASSLQGTRGNEQFF
TRBV5-1,TRBJ2-1,NA,NA,TGCGCCAGCAGCGGGACACATAGCTCCTACAATGAGCAGTTCTTC,CASSGTHSSYNEQFF
TRBV19,TRBJ2-4,NA,few,TGTGCCAGTAGTATCGGCCTCCAGGCCAAAAACATTCAGTACTTC,CASSIGLQAKNIQYF
TRBV20-1,TRBJ1-1,NA,NA,TGCAGTGCTAATCCGGGACACCCTGAGGGCACTGAAGCTTTCTTT,CSANPGHPEGTEAFF
TRBV4-2,TRBJ1-1,NA,NA,TGTGCCAGCAGCCAAGTAACCTGGGGCAACACTGAAGCTTTCTTT,CASSQVTWGNTEAFF
TRBV12-3/TRBV12-4,TRBJ2-7,NA,NA,TGTGCCAGCAGTGGGGTCCGGGGATACGAGCAGTACTTC,CASSGVRGYEQYF
TRBV30,TRBJ1-1,NA,many,TGTGCCTGGGGGACGGTAAACACTGAAGCTTTCTTT,CAWGTVNTEAFF
TRBV5-1,TRBJ1-2,NA,few,TGCGCCAGCACCCCCACCCCGCGGGGGGAAGGCTACACCTTC,CASTPTPRGEGYTF
TRBV7-9,TRBJ2-5,NA,NA,TGTGCCAGCAGCTTAGACCCTAGCAGTGGGTACCAAGAGACCCAGTACTTC,CASSLDPSSGYQETQYF
TRBV12-3/TRBV12-4,TRBJ1-1,NA,few,TGTGCCAGCAGTTCTCACAGGGTTGAAGCTTTCTTT,CASSSHRVEAFF
TRBV19,TRBJ2-1,TRBD2,few,TGTGCCAGTAGTACACTAGCGGGAGCACACACACTTAATGAGCAGTTCTTC,CASSTLAGAHTLNEQFF
TRBV5-1,TRBJ2-3,NA,few,TGCGCCAGCAGCTTTTTTTGGGGCACAGATACGCAGTATTTT,CASSFFWGTDTQYF
TRBV12-3/TRBV12-4,TRBJ2-5,TRBD2,few,TGTGCCAGCAGTTCGGGAGCGGGAGGTTTTTGGGAAGAGACCCAGTACTTC,CASSSGAGGFWEETQYF
TRBV29-1,TRBJ2-3,TRBD2,few,TGCAGCGCCCTAGACCAAGCGGGGACAGATACGCAGTATTTT,CSALDQAGTDTQYF
TRBV20-1,TRBJ1-4,NA,many,TGCAGTGCTAGAGACTTCGGAGCAACTAATGAAAAACTGTTTTTT,CSARDFGATNEKLFF
TRBV5-1,TRBJ2-5,NA,NA,TGCGCCAGCAGCGGTAGTAGGAACTTGGAGACCCAGTACTTC,CASSGSRNLETQYF
TRBV20-1,TRBJ1-5,NA,NA,TGCAGTGCTAGAGCTTTTAATCAGCCCCAGCATTTT,CSARAFNQPQHF
TRBV15,TRBJ2-1,TRBD2,many,TGTGCCACCAGCAGAGGGACTAGCGGGAGGGCCTTGAACAATGAGCAGTTCTTC,CATSRGTSGRALNNEQFF
TRBV7-9,TRBJ2-7,NA,NA,TGTGCCAGCAGCTTAGTTGGCAGGAAAGCCTACGAGCAGTACTTC,CASSLVGRKAYEQYF
TRBV3-1,TRBJ2-6,TRBD1,few,TGTGCCAGCAGCCAAGATCGTTACAGGGGGCCGCCTGGGGCCAACGTCCTGACTTTC,CASSQDRYRGPPGANVLTF